The present T cell receptor beta chain was sequenced within a study of shared clonotypes between healthy human individuals (dated by TCRdb to 2020 to 2022). Study-level background: A couple of women and a few men aged 18 to 49 years were included in the cohort. For each donor, CD4 naive and CD4 memory were each run on three plates, CD8 naive on two plates, and CD8 memory on one plate. To estimate repertoire size and how much clonotypes are shared between individuals, the study performed deep sequencing of blood TCR repertoires from five healthy adults. To increase sequencing depth and limit assay-specific biases, different laboratories used diverse techniques to prepare libraries and sequence TCR repertoires. Leukapheresis yielded between about 0.94 and 8.9 billion PBMCs per donor. The study at large found these results: Naive subsets generally had larger estimated clonotype richness than memory subsets did. Pairwise subsampling indicated that sequencing depth was expected to affect the degree of clonotype sharing among donors. The genetic and exposure-history diversity represented was limited by the small number of donors. Sharing across a few donors was observed for around 5% of naive CD4, 3.5% of naive CD8, 2% to 2.5% of memory CD4, and less than 0.45% of memory CD8 clonotypes. Higher generation probabilities were observed for clonotypes shared by all four sorted-subset donors than for non-shared clonotypes. Sampling was restricted to blood, and TCR repertoires in tissues likely differ from the TCR repertoires found in blood. Incomplete sequencing was indicated by rarefaction of sorted-subset datasets, despite the large sequencing depth.

Turning to this clone: Its antigen has not been determined. Per-base qualities were not stored, and no clone one base away is much larger.

V gives up 3 bases and J gives up 4 bases, and the segment between their germline ends measures 16 bases. The CDR3 runs 16 amino acids, cysteine and phenylalanine included. The retained sequence is limited to the CDR3, 48 bases, with the frame set at the first base. The germline V gene gives CDR1 as MNHNS and CDR2 as SASEGT. Donors were healthy HIV-negative adults with no recently reported acute infections or vaccinations. All donors were Caucasian adults living in Nashville, Tennessee, USA. CD4+ T cells were enriched by magnetic negative selection, after which naive cells were positively selected on CD45RA and the negative fraction was taken as the memory subset. Blood was collected by leukapheresis, and PBMCs were isolated by Ficoll-Histopaque density gradient centrifugation and then cryopreserved in liquid nitrogen vapor phase. Analytical flow cytometry was used to check the purity and quantity of each magnetically sorted T cell population. Genomic DNA was isolated from each sorted fraction and quantified by UV absorbance on a Nanodrop 2000c.

Using the deep immunoSEQ assay, TCR CDR3 regions were amplified from genomic DNA by multiplex PCR. Extracted genomic DNA from each cell subset was distributed evenly across all wells of several immunoSEQ 96-well plates, and each plate was treated as a replicate. Each replicate PCR for sorted subsets received about 0.2 ug genomic DNA, equal to about 30,000 T cell genomes. The purified libraries were quantified using a Qubit 3.0 fluorometer, sized with a Bioanalyzer 2100, and then quantified again using the KAPA Library Quantification kit. Each immunoSEQ 96-well plate was sequenced on its own single-read 150-cycle Illumina NextSeq 550 flow cell. The paper's data handling went like this. Because only junctional sequences without quality scores were contained in the immunoSEQ output, filtering matching that applied to full-length reads could not be performed. Sequences were annotated with PyIR, a Python wrapper for IgBLAST v1.9, and V/J genes and CDR3 were assigned using IMGT germline references. Any read was removed if the V/J assignment was weak (E-value above 1e-6), the CDR3 was missing, or the read contained stop codons, out-of-frame junctions, or ambiguous translated residues. V3J clonotypes were defined as sequences sharing the same inferred V gene, J gene, and CDR3 amino acid sequence. To compute the percentage overlap between repertoires, the number of shared unique clonotypes was divided by the size of the smaller repertoire. Repertoire richness was assessed with RTK rarefaction, the Chao1 estimator, and Recon v2.1 estimates of unobserved clonotypes. Generation probabilities were computed with OLGA for all TCRbeta clonotypes obtained by the gDNA method from several donors. In TCRdb, the immuneACCESS table is reduced to in-frame sequences with V and J assigned. These tables do not hold every clone; where another copy was compared, an unresolved V gene accounts for under half, and the others remain unexplained. V, J and clone size reflect that table, while D and trimming were determined from the DNA. For this sample the table gives about 1.5 million clones, of which nearly 99% were detected only once. The top ten clones comprise roughly 0.42% of the sample.

This receptor was taken from a man between 25 and 39 years old in good health. Here the chain combines TRBV6-1 and TRBJ1-5; no confident D gene assignment can be made. Sequencing was done on a sample of naive CD4+ T cells sorted from blood. What this sample's cell subset or site label stands for: CD45RA+ positively selected. The bases are TGTGCCAGCAGTGAGGCACACGGGATCTCTAATCAGCCCCAGCATTTT. Its translation reads: CASSEAHGISNQPQHF.